The 11 T cell receptor beta chains presented below share a single source sample, sequenced in a study of shared clonotypes between healthy human individuals. Using immunoSEQ multiplex PCR, the repertoire was profiled, and TCRdb retains in-frame clones only, with some absent. The sample lists around 700,000 clones, less than 80% seen once, with roughly 1.9% in the top ten. Material: memory CD4+ T cells sorted from blood. Regarding subset: CD45RA-negative fraction. All receptors derive from a woman aged 30 to 39 in good health.

The CDR3 spells CASSVAGTGDYGYTF. DNA for the CDR3: TGTGCCAGCAGTGTTGCCGGGACAGGGGACTATGGCTACACCTTC. The V gene is TRBV6-1, the J gene TRBJ1-2; 10 bases are a match to TRBD1. The CDR3 is 15 residues long. J was trimmed by 3 bases and V by 4 bases; bases with no gene match: 5. The germline gives CDR1 MNHNS, CDR2 SASEGT.

This clone was seen repeatedly, ten times or more. The chain is built from TRBV19 and TRBJ1-5; 8 bases fit TRBD1. The CDR3 contains 16 residues. The junction had 6 bases not matched to a gene; V was cut back by 2 bases and J by 3 bases. Germline values: CDR1 LNHDA, CDR2 SQIVND (reference sequence). The CDR3 sequence is CASSIRGQVLNQPQHF. Here the CDR3 DNA reads TGTGCCAGTAGTATAAGGGGACAGGTGCTCAATCAGCCCCAGCATTTT.

The rearrangement uses TRBV10-2 and TRBJ1-5; D uncertain. Trimming left V 3 bases short and J 6 bases short, with 9 bases between. From germline, CDR1 is WSHSY and CDR2 SAAADI. This CDR3 spans 13 amino acids. CDR3 nucleotide sequence: TGCGCCAGCAGTGAATGGTCGGGTCAGCCCCAGCATTTT. Its protein is CASSEWSGQPQHF.

V usage is TRBV28 and J usage is TRBJ1-1, with D perhaps TRBD1 (5 bases). Per germline, CDR1 MDHEN and CDR2 SYDVKM. This CDR3 region has 13 residues. Between the trimmed V and J ends, which lost 6 bases and 0 bases, there was a span of 8 bases. CDR3 sequence: CASRPDMNTEAFF. CDR3 DNA sequence: TGTGCCAGCAGGCCGGACATGAACACTGAAGCTTTCTTT.

This clone was counted at least ten times. In DNA, the CDR3 is TGTGCCAGCAGTTTAATGACAGGTTCTAGCAATCAGCCCCAGCATTTT. Its translation: CASSLMTGSSNQPQHF. The chain recombines TRBV28 with TRBJ1-5, with D possibly matching TRBD1 (6 bases). The germline gives CDR1 MDHEN, CDR2 SYDVKM. V was trimmed by 2 bases and J by 0 bases, leaving 11 bases between them. This CDR3 spans 16 amino acids.

This sequence joins TRBV27 and TRBJ1-1, with TRBD1 as a possible D gene (6 bases). V shed 6 bases and J shed 4 bases, with 12 bases lying between them. The V gene's germline CDR1 is MNHEY and CDR2 SMNVEV (reference sequence). The CDR3 is made up of 13 amino acids. The CDR3 spells CASRFRGITEAFF. The DNA for the CDR3 is TGTGCCAGCAGATTCAGGGGAATCACTGAAGCTTTCTTT.

This clone has just one count. The chain has TRBV7-8 and TRBJ1-5; TRBD1 agrees at 8 bases. In germline, CDR1 is SGHVS, CDR2 FQNEAQ. The CDR3 consists of 15 residues. The trim removed 5 bases at V and 7 bases at J, leaving 10 bases unmatched. This chain's CDR3 is CASSPSRGPRQPQHF. The CDR3 DNA reads TGTGCCAGCAGCCCGTCCAGGGGGCCACGGCAGCCCCAGCATTTT.

This chain links TRBV6-1 with TRBJ2-6; possible D gene TRBD2, 6 bases. In germline, CDR1 is MNHNS, CDR2 SASEGT. V dropped 3 bases and J dropped 4 bases, with 19 bases sitting between them. The CDR3 loop spans 18 amino acids. CDR3 amino acids: CASSDVGLLAEGANVLTF. The CDR3 DNA reads TGTGCCAGCAGTGACGTGGGACTTCTCGCGGAGGGGGCCAACGTCCTGACTTTC.

CDR3 sequence: CASSYGVPNTEAFF. CDR3 coding DNA: TGTGCCAGCAGTTACGGAGTTCCGAACACTGAAGCTTTCTTT. The rearrangement joins TRBV6-6 to TRBJ1-1; the D is unclear. This CDR3 comprises 14 residues. Deletions cut 2 bases from V and 1 base from J, with 8 bases between. Looked up from germline, CDR1 is MNHNY and CDR2 is SVGAGI (reference sequence).

This clone has just a few counts. The chain links TRBV13 to TRBJ1-4; 9 nucleotides agree with TRBD1. There are 15 residues in the CDR3. V was pared by 4 bases and J by 8 bases, with 8 bases of the junction left unmatched. Germline V lookup: CDR1 PRHDT, CDR2 FYEKMQ (reference sequence). Here the CDR3 reads CASSSGGQGEEKLFF. The CDR3 nucleotides read TGTGCCAGCAGCTCCGGGGGACAGGGAGAAGAAAAACTGTTTTTT. The full variable domain, completed using reference TRBV13 and TRBJ1-4, is AAGVIQSPRHLIKEKRETATLKCYPIPRHDTVYWYQQGPGQDPQFLISFYEKMQSDKGSIPDRFSAQQFSDYHSELNMSSLELGDSALYFCASSSGGQGEEKLFFGSGTQLSVL.

The CDR3 sequence: CASSPGQEIDTQYF. CDR3 nucleotide sequence: TGCGCCAGCAGCCCGGGACAGGAAATAGATACGCAGTATTTT. V gene TRBV5-1 combines with J gene TRBJ2-3, with 8 bases that match TRBD1. The V gene's germline CDR1 is SGHRS and CDR2 YFSETQ. The CDR3 runs to 14 residues. Unmatched junction bases numbered 6, after V lost 4 bases and J lost 5 bases. The full variable domain, its missing parts supplied by reference TRBV5-1 and TRBJ2-3, is KAGVTQTPRYLIKTRGQQVTLSCSPISGHRSVSWYQQTPGQGLQFLFEYFSETQRNKGNFPGRFSGRQFSNSRSEMNVSTLELGDSALYLCASSPGQEIDTQYFGPGTRLTVL.